Detailed here is one T cell receptor (beta chain). This entry belongs to a study of Tregs in tolerant kidney transplant recipients. Repertoires were generated with immunoSEQ multiplex PCR, while TCRdb's copy carries only in-frame clones and drops some. This table holds roughly 250,000 clones, 80% to 85% found once. This CDR3 has 13 residues. Unmatched junction bases numbered 1, after V lost 3 bases and J lost 8 bases. Germline V gene sequence: CDR1 SEHNR, CDR2 FQNEAQ (reference sequence). The specimen was CD4+ T cells from blood. The TCR sequence derives from a human donor in good health. The chain joins TRBV7-9 to TRBJ2-1; 10 positions match TRBD2. The CDR3 loop is CASSFLAGDEQFF. CDR3 in DNA: TGTGCCAGCAGCTTTCTAGCGGGAGATGAGCAGTTCTTC. The full variable domain, in which reference TRBV7-9 and TRBJ2-1 provide the parts outside the CDR3, is DTGVSQNPRHKITKRGQNVTFRCDPISEHNRLYWYRQTLGQGPEFLTYFQNEAQLEKSRLLSDRFSAERPKGSFSTLEIQRTEQGDSAMYLCASSFLAGDEQFFGPGTRLTVL.